The source of this TCR beta chain is a study of cytomegalovirus exposure and HLA in healthy donors. Notes on the study in general: Productive rates of about 90% or about 30% were seen for most TCR beta V segments in an earlier analysis.

The study ran its PCR with 60 Vbeta and 13 Jbeta primers. Clones were sequenced by immunoSEQ multiplex PCR, and TCRdb holds only the in-frame ones, with some missing. The top ten clones hold about 0.094% of a sample with 200,000 or so clones, over 65% of them seen once. CDR3 length equals 16 residues. Germline-derived CDR1 and CDR2 are KGHSH and LQKENI. With 1 base removed from V and 4 bases from J, the gap between germline ends came to 16 bases. Comment on this clone: What it binds is unknown.

This TCR was recovered from a boy younger than 10 in good health and CMV-seronegative. The rearrangement links TRBV18 to TRBJ1-1; tentative D call: TRBD1 (6 bases). Sequencing used PBMCs. Here the CDR3 reads CASSPQALRGSTEAFF. CDR3 in DNA: TGTGCCAGCTCACCACAGGCTCTAAGGGGGAGCACTGAAGCTTTCTTT. The complete variable domain, with remaining parts taken from reference TRBV18 and TRBJ1-1, reads NAGVMQNPRHLVRRRGQEARLRCSPMKGHSHVYWYRQLPEEGLKFMVYLQKENIIDESGMPKERFSAEFPKEGPSILRIQQVVRGDSAAYFCASSPQALRGSTEAFFGQGTRLTVV.